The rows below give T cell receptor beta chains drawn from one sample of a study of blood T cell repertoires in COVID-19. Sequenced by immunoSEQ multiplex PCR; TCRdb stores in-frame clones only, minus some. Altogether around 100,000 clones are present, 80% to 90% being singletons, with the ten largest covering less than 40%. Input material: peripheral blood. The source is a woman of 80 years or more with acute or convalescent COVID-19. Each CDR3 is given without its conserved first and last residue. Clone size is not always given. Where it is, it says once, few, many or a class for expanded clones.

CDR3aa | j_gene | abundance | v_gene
ASSPARQGGDTQY | TRBJ2-3 | . | TRBV18
ASSPLAGESTDTQY | TRBJ2-3 | . | TRBV28
ASSFSGWYEQY | TRBJ2-7 | . | TRBV5-1
ASSMGGYEQF | TRBJ2-1 | . | TRBV19
ASSEGGYGGGYGYT | TRBJ1-2 | . | TRBV2
ASSEATRAQETQY | TRBJ2-5 | . | TRBV5-1
ASSLRQGAADTQY | TRBJ2-3 | . | TRBV7-6
ASSYRGGDQPQH | TRBJ1-5 | . | TRBV6-6
ASSQGQGGGEKLF | TRBJ1-4 | . | TRBV4-1
ASGRTGVTVSGNTIY | TRBJ1-3 | . | TRBV2
ASMEGQGKNSPLH | TRBJ1-6 | few | TRBV2
AIDGQPNYGYT | TRBJ1-2 | . | TRBV6-6
ASSLPGQTYEQY | TRBJ2-7 | . | TRBV5-6
ASSLAGQANYGYT | TRBJ1-2 | . | TRBV5-1
ASNPGQGARSSYNEQF | TRBJ2-1 | . | TRBV5-8
ASSPPGTPHEQY | TRBJ2-7 | . | TRBV7-2
ASSVGTSASYNEQF | TRBJ2-1 | . | TRBV9
ASSLRWDSFSYEQY | TRBJ2-7 | few | TRBV27
ASSQVQGAEKLF | TRBJ1-4 | . | TRBV4-1
ASSLFSGPNTGELF | TRBJ2-2 | . | TRBV27
ASSFGQGTEAF | TRBJ1-1 | . | TRBV7-9
ASSSTGVNTGELF | TRBJ2-2 | . | TRBV19
AWSVPGLAEAF | TRBJ1-1 | . | TRBV30
ASSLARTSGGGNEQF | TRBJ2-1 | . | TRBV7-6
ASSDRATYEQY | TRBJ2-7 | . | TRBV3-1/TRBV3-2
AISESAAGKNIQY | TRBJ2-4 | . | TRBV10-3
ASSFLEGGTQY | TRBJ2-5 | . | TRBV7-8
ASSPSDSAPNYGYT | TRBJ1-2 | once | TRBV4-2
ATLQGASYEQY | TRBJ2-7 | . | TRBV10-3
ASNVRGGASGLSRY | TRBJ2-3 | . | TRBV27
ASRWTSGHSGELF | TRBJ2-2 | . | TRBV7-2
ASSERGDWNTEAF | TRBJ1-1 | . | TRBV9
ATSRDNSPLH | TRBJ1-6 | . | TRBV15
ASSSDRGLGQPQH | TRBJ1-5 | . | TRBV7-2
ASSQGIGQGARGYT | TRBJ1-2 | . | TRBV4-3
AWSRVGLPNTEAF | TRBJ1-1 | . | TRBV30
ASSPRDSRFYEQY | TRBJ2-7 | . | TRBV9
ASSHIVQVNTEAF | TRBJ1-1 | . | TRBV4-1
ASSQEQGADYGYT | TRBJ1-2 | once | TRBV4-2
ASSRGLAGQETQY | TRBJ2-5 | . | TRBV11-3
ASARDRASDEQY | TRBJ2-7 | . | TRBV5-1
ASSLEVTHQGEKLF | TRBJ1-4 | . | TRBV5-1
SVEHRYSPL | TRBJ1-2 | . | TRBV29-1
ASSLVGGGAKTQQF | TRBJ2-1 | . | TRBV5-4
ASSYGIAGREAF | TRBJ1-1 | . | TRBV6-5
ASSKGQGFNSPLH | TRBJ1-6 | . | TRBV28
ASRTSEGGELF | TRBJ2-2 | . | TRBV5-1
AISETGKPPELNTGELF | TRBJ2-2 | once | TRBV10-3
SARENSEAF | TRBJ1-1 | . | TRBV20-1
ASRRQGTSGNTIY | TRBJ1-3 | . | TRBV6-5
ASRGTGGGYT | TRBJ1-2 | . | TRBV6-5
ATSDTRYYGYT | TRBJ1-2 | . | TRBV24-1
ASSLALPRGATGYT | TRBJ1-2 | . | TRBV7-9